The 12 T cell receptor beta chains presented below share a single source sample, sequenced in a study of neurological immune-mediated disorders. TCRdb re-called the 5' RACE reads through MiXCR, storing one row per CDR3 protein. The sample gives about 62,000 distinct CDR3 sequences, 4.5% to 5.5% of which show up once; 3.4% is in the top ten. The source material was PBMCs. The receptors come from a woman aged 45 to 65 with multiple sclerosis.

The CDR3 loop is CASSLAGLTYEQYF. For the CDR3, the DNA is TGTGCCAGCAGCTTAGCCGGACTAACCTACGAGCAGTACTTC. The chain carries TRBV7-2 and TRBJ2-7, with D perhaps TRBD2 (6 bases). V shed 0 bases and J shed 2 bases, with 8 bases lying between them. CDR3 length: 14 residues. Germline V gives CDR1 SGHTA, CDR2 FQGNSA.

This chain joins TRBV4-3 and TRBJ1-2, with TRBD1 matching over 9 bases. CDR1 and CDR2 from the germline V gene are LGHNA and YSLEER. The CDR3 totals 14 residues. V lost 5 bases and J lost 4; bases outside the gene matches: 5. The DNA of the CDR3 is TGCGCCAGCAGCGCACCGGGACAGGGCTATGGCTACACCTTC. Amino acid sequence: CASSAPGQGYGYTF.

The table lists this clonotype with many counts. The V call is TRBV6-4, the J call TRBJ2-3; 10 bases align to TRBD2. The germline V gene has CDR1 MRHNA and CDR2 SNTAGT. V shed 0 bases and J 6 bases; nucleotides not matched to a gene: 6. CDR3 length: 16 residues. The CDR3 coding sequence is TGTGCCAGCAGTGACTCAAGCGGGGGGGCCTGGGATACGCAGTATTTT. It specifies CASSDSSGGAWDTQYF.

This clonotype appeared a few times. This chain links TRBV9 with TRBJ1-3; D is uncertain. CDR1 and CDR2 from the germline V gene are SGDLS and YYNGEE. Trimming shortened V by 0 bases and J by 9 bases, and 16 bases separated the two germline ends. The CDR3 runs 15 residues. The CDR3 nucleotides are TGTGCCAGCAGCGTAGATGGGCCAGTCCGAGGCACCATATATTTT. This codes for CASSVDGPVRGTIYF.

This clonotype has just a few counts. The CDR3 loop is CASSLGTGYYEQYF. CDR3 DNA: TGCGCCAGCAGCCTTGGGACAGGATACTACGAGCAGTACTTC. The chain uses TRBV5-1 and TRBJ2-7; 8 positions match TRBD1. The CDR3 runs to 14 residues. Germline V CDR1 and CDR2: SGHRS, YFSETQ. V lost 4 bases and J lost 3; bases outside the gene matches: 6. Full variable domain (remainder filled in from reference TRBV5-1 and TRBJ2-7): KAGVTQTPRYLIKTRGQQVTLSCSPISGHRSVSWYQQTPGQGLQFLFEYFSETQRNKGNFPGRFSGRQFSNSRSEMNVSTLELGDSALYLCASSLGTGYYEQYFGPGTRLTVT.

The V and J genes are TRBV5-1 and TRBJ1-1; D is ambiguous. This CDR3 has 15 amino acids. CDR1 SGHRS and CDR2 YFSETQ come from the germline V gene. The V and J ends lost 1 base and 3 bases respectively, with 13 bases between them. CDR3: CASSLTGKGDTEAFF. Here the CDR3 DNA reads TGCGCCAGCAGCTTGACGGGAAAGGGTGACACTGAAGCTTTCTTT.

There are many counts of this clonotype. The chain couples TRBV19 to TRBJ2-2; D unclear. There are 14 residues in the CDR3. The germline gives CDR1 LNHDA, CDR2 SQIVND (reference sequence). V lost 5 bases, J lost 3 bases, and 10 bases lay in between. CDR3 DNA: TGTGCCAGTAGTTCCCGACCGGACACCGGGGAGCTGTTTTTT. Its protein is CASSSRPDTGELFF.

Regarding this clonotype: At one boundary the junction diverges from the germline segment, which might be a read error. The chain couples TRBV5-6 to TRBJ2-4; a possible D gene is TRBD1 (6 bases). The V gene's germline CDR1 is SGHDT and CDR2 YYEEEE. The CDR3 runs 16 residues. The CDR3 reads CASSPDRTLAKKIQYF. The CDR3 DNA sequence: TGTGCCAGCAGCCCTGACAGGACCCTAGCCAAAAAAATTCAGTACTTC.

This clonotype was detected only a few times. CDR3: CASIKTLGQYTGELFF. As DNA, the CDR3 is TGCGCCAGCATCAAAACCCTAGGACAGTACACCGGGGAGCTGTTTTTT. The chain links TRBV10-1 to TRBJ2-2; D is perhaps TRBD1 (6 bases). CDR1 and CDR2 (germline): WNHNN, SYGVQD (reference sequence). The CDR3 contains 16 residues. V was cut by 7 bases and J by 3 bases, with 18 bases left in between.

This clonotype has ten or more counts. V gene TRBV5-1 combines with J gene TRBJ2-3, with 9 bases fitting TRBD2. Germline trimming cut 4 bases from V and 0 bases from J; bases unmatched to any gene: 3. The CDR3 loop spans 15 amino acids. Per the germline V gene, CDR1 is SGHRS and CDR2 is YFSETQ. The CDR3 nucleotides read TGCGCCAGCAGCCTAGCGGGAAAAAGCACAGATACGCAGTATTTT. Protein product: CASSLAGKSTDTQYF.

This clonotype was seen more than once but under ten times. A clone one base away is much larger, so this may be a read error. This chain links TRBV5-6 with TRBJ2-5; D ambiguous. The germline V gene encodes CDR1 SGHDT and CDR2 YYEEEE. The V end was cut by 0 bases, the J end by 3 bases, with 9 bases between. CDR3 length equals 14 residues. The CDR3, as DNA: TGTGCCAGCAGCTTGGCTAGAACCAAAGAGACCCAGTACTTC. Amino acid sequence: CASSLARTKETQYF.

The sample holds many counts of this clonotype. The chain combines TRBV4-3 with TRBJ2-3, with 10 positions matching TRBD2. Germline V gene data show CDR1 as LGHNA and CDR2 as YSLEER. After removal of 2 bases from V and 3 bases from J, the junction contained 20 bases not matched to a gene. The CDR3 length is 21 residues. The CDR3 bases are TGCGCCAGCAGCCAATACAAGCGGGGACTAGCGAACTTTATCTATACAGATACGCAGTATTTT. Its translation is CASSQYKRGLANFIYTDTQYF.